This T cell receptor beta chain was obtained from a study of healthy donors' naive CD4 and CD8 T cells. Study observations and caveats: Possible naive T cell homeostatic proliferation bias remained unaddressed.

The CDR3 sequence is 15 residues long. Germline CDR1 reads DFQATT; CDR2 reads SNEGSKA (reference sequence). Trimming removed 4 bases from V and 4 bases from J; junction bases left unmatched: 11. On this clonotype: Its matching antigen is unknown.

TCR libraries were built from 400 to 650 ng of total RNA by linear amplification. TCRdb re-derived calls from the reads in MiXCR, one entry per CDR3 protein. The repertoire has about 180,000 distinct CDR3 sequences, around 70% of them found once; the top ten carry roughly 2.3%. The receptor's source is a pool of human donors in good health; the sample pools cells from several healthy donors. The sample was naive CD4+ and CD8+ T cells sorted from blood, pooled from several donors. The chain has TRBV20-1 and TRBJ2-5; TRBD2 aligns across 8 bases. CDR3 residues: CSATFLREERETQYF. In DNA form, the CDR3 reads TGCAGTGCTACCTTTCTGCGGGAGGAGAGAGAGACCCAGTACTTC.